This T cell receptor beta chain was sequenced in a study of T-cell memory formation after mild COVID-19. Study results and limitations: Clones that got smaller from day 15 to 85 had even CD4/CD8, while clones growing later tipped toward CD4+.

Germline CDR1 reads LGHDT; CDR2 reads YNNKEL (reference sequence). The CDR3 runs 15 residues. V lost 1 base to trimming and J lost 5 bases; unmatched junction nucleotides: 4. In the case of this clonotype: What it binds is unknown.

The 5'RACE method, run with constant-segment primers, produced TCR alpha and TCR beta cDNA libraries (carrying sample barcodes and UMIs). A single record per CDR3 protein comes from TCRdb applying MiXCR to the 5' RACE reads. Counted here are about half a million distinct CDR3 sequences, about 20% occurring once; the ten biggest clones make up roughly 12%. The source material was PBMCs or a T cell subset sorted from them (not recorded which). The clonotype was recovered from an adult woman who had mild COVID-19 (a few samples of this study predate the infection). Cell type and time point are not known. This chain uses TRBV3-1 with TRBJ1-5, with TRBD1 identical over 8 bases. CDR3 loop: CASSQGQGADQPQHF. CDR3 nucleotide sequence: TGTGCCAGCAGCCAAGGCCAGGGGGCAGATCAGCCCCAGCATTTT.